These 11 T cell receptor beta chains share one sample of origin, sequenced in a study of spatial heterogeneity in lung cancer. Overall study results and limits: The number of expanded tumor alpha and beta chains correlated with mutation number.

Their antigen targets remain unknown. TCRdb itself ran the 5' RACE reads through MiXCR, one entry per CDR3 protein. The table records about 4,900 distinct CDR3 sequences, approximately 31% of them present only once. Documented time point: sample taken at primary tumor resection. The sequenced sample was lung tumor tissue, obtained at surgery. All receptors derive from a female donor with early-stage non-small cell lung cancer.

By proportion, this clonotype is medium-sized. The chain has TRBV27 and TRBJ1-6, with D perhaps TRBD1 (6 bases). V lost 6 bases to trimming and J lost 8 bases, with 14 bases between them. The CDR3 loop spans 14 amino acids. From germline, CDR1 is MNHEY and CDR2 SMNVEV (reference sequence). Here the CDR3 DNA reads TGTGCCAGCAGGCGGGACACGCGGGATTCACCCCTCCACTTT. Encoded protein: CASRRDTRDSPLHF.

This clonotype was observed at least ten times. The CDR3 region is CASILDSSTDTQYF. The CDR3 region has the DNA TGCGCCAGCATTCTAGATTCTAGCACAGATACGCAGTATTTT. The chain links TRBV5-1 to TRBJ2-3; D unclear. Trimming left V 6 bases short and J 0 bases short, with 11 bases between. Germline CDR1 is SGHRS and CDR2 is YFSETQ. The CDR3 consists of 14 residues.

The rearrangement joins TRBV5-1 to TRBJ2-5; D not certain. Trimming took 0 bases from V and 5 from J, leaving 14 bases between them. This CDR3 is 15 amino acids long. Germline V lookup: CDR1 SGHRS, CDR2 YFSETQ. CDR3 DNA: TGCGCCAGCAGCTTGGCCGGGCCAGCTACCGAGACCCAGTACTTC. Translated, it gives CASSLAGPATETQYF. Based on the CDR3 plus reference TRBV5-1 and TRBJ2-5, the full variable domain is KAGVTQTPRYLIKTRGQQVTLSCSPISGHRSVSWYQQTPGQGLQFLFEYFSETQRNKGNFPGRFSGRQFSNSRSEMNVSTLELGDSALYLCASSLAGPATETQYFGPGTRLLVL.

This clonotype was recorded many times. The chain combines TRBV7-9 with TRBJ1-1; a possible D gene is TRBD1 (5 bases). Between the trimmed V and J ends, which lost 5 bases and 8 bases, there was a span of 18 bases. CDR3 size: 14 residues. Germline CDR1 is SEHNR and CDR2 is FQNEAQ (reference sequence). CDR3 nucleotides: TGTGCCAGCAGCCAAGGGGACTTCCGCGCGGAAGCTTTCTTT. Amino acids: CASSQGDFRAEAFF.

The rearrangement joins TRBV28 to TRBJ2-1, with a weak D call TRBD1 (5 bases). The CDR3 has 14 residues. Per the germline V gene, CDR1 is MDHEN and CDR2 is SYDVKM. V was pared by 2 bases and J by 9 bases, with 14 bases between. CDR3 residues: CASSLQATGREQFF. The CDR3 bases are TGTGCCAGCAGTTTACAAGCCACAGGACGTGAGCAGTTCTTC.

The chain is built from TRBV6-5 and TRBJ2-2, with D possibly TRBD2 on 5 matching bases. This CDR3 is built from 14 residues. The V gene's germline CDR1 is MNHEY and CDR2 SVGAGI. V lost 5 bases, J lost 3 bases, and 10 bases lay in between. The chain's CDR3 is CASSASPDTGELFF. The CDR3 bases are TGTGCCAGCAGTGCTAGCCCTGACACCGGGGAGCTGTTTTTT.

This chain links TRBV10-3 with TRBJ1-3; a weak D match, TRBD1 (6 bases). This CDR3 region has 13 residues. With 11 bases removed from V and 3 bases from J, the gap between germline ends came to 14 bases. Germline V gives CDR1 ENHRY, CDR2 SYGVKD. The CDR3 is CAAVQGLGNTIYF. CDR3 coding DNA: TGTGCCGCAGTACAGGGACTTGGAAACACCATATATTTT.

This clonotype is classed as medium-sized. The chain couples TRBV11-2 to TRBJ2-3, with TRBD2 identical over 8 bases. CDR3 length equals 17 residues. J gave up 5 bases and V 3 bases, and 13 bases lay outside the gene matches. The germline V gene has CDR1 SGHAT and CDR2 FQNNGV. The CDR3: CASSFGTRRGAGDTQYF. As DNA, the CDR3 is TGTGCCAGCAGCTTTGGGACCCGGCGGGGGGCAGGAGATACGCAGTATTTT.

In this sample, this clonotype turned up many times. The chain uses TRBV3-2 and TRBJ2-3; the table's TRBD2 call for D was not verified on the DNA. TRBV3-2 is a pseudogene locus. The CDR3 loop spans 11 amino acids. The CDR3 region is CASRRADTQYF. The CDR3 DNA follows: TGTGCCAGCCGGCGGGCAGATACGCAGTATTTT.

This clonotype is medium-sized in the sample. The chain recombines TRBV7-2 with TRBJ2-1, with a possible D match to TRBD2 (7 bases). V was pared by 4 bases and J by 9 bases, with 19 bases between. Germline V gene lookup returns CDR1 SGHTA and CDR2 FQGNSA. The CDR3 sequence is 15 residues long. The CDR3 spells CASSSLGGAGSEQFF. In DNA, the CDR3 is TGTGCCAGCAGCTCCCTAGGGGGGGCGGGATCTGAGCAGTTCTTC.

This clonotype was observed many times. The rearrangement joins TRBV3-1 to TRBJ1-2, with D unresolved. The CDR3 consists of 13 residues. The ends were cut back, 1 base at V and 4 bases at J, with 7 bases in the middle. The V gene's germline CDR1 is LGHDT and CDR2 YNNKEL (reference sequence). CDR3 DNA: TGTGCCAGCAGCCAAGGCAAGAGCTATGGCTACACCTTC. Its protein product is CASSQGKSYGYTF.